The 23 T cell receptor beta chains below come from one sample, sequenced in a study of shared clonotypes between healthy human individuals. Only in-frame clones appear in the TCRdb table, and some are missing; sequencing was by immunoSEQ multiplex PCR. The sample includes hundreds of thousands of clones, around 73% of them seen just once. The source material was memory CD4+ T cells sorted from blood. Described subset: CD45RA-negative fraction. The receptors originated from a woman in her thirties in good health.

The sample holds many counts of this clone. The chain couples TRBV10-3 to TRBJ1-4; D may be TRBD1 (6 bases). Germline CDR1 ENHRY, CDR2 SYGVKD. Trimming cost V 9 bases and J 8 bases, with 16 bases left between them. This CDR3 is built from 13 residues. As DNA, the CDR3 is TGTGCCATTCACAGGGCCCTGGGGGAAAAACTGTTTTTT. Residues: CAIHRALGEKLFF.

A single count supports this clone. The V call is TRBV28, the J call TRBJ1-5; D might be TRBD1 (5 bases). The CDR3 loop spans 14 amino acids. The germline V gene encodes CDR1 MDHEN and CDR2 SYDVKM. V gave up 2 bases and J gave up 6 bases, with 11 bases separating them. CDR3 nucleotide sequence: TGTGCCAGCAGTTTAGGGCCAGGGCTTCAGCCCCAGCATTTT. Encoded protein: CASSLGPGLQPQHF.

The rearrangement links TRBV7-9 to TRBJ1-1, with D uncertain. This CDR3 contains 15 residues. Trimming left V 5 bases short and J 3 bases short, with 16 bases between. CDR1 is SEHNR, CDR2 FQNEAQ, per germline (reference sequence). CDR3 region: CASSNPASMDTEAFF. The CDR3 region has the DNA TGTGCCAGCAGCAACCCGGCCTCGATGGACACTGAAGCTTTCTTT. Full variable domain (missing parts from reference TRBV7-9 and TRBJ1-1): DTGVSQNPRHKITKRGQNVTFRCDPISEHNRLYWYRQTLGQGPEFLTYFQNEAQLEKSRLLSDRFSAERPKGSFSTLEIQRTEQGDSAMYLCASSNPASMDTEAFFGQGTRLTVV.

This sequence joins TRBV7-8 and TRBJ1-4; a weak D match, TRBD1 (5 bases). V was pared by 3 bases and J by 6 bases, with 14 bases between. Germline CDR1 reads SGHVS; CDR2 reads FQNEAQ. The length of the CDR3 is 15 residues. The CDR3 region has the DNA TGTGCCAGCAGCTTTGGGGGGACGGGGGATGAAAAACTGTTTTTT. Its protein is CASSFGGTGDEKLFF.

The rearrangement links TRBV10-2 to TRBJ2-7; D is ambiguous. V was pared by 10 bases and J by 0 bases, with 10 bases between. This CDR3 has 12 amino acids. CDR1 and CDR2 (germline): WSHSY, SAAADI. The CDR3 nucleotides are TGCGCCACCACCGCGAGCTCCTACGAGCAGTACTTC. It encodes CATTASSYEQYF.

The rearrangement links TRBV10-2 to TRBJ2-1; 9 bases line up with TRBD2. V lost 2 bases and J lost 9; bases outside the gene matches: 5. Germline CDR1 is WSHSY and CDR2 is SAAADI. The CDR3 is 14 residues long. The CDR3 loop is CASSEVAGVTEQFF. CDR3 nucleotides: TGCGCCAGCAGTGAGGTAGCGGGAGTCACTGAGCAGTTCTTC.

The CDR3 bases are TGTGCCAGCAGCTGGACACGACCGAACACTGAAGCTTTCTTT. It encodes CASSWTRPNTEAFF. The V call is TRBV5-8, the J call TRBJ1-1, with D possibly matching TRBD1 (5 bases). Germline V gives CDR1 SGHTS, CDR2 YDEGEE. The CDR3 is 14 amino acids. V lost 3 bases and J lost 1, with 10 bases in between. Based on the CDR3 plus reference TRBV5-8 and TRBJ1-1, the full variable domain is EAGVTQSPTHLIKTRGQQATLRCSPISGHTSVYWYQQALGLGLQFLLWYDEGEERNRGNFPPRFSGRQFPNYSSELNVNALELEDSALYLCASSWTRPNTEAFFGQGTRLTVV.

This chain joins TRBV2 and TRBJ1-1, with 10 bases fitting TRBD1. Germline CDR1 is SNHLY and CDR2 is FYNNEI. Trimming took 6 bases from V and 1 from J; bases not matched to a gene: 8. This CDR3 has 16 amino acids. Written as DNA, the CDR3 is TGTGCCAGCAGCTTCGGGACAGGGGTAGCGAACACTGAAGCTTTCTTT. Amino acids: CASSFGTGVANTEAFF.

The rearrangement joins TRBV19 to TRBJ1-1, with 9 bases fitting TRBD1. CDR3 size: 17 residues. J lost 5 bases, V lost 5 bases, and 15 bases had no gene match. The germline CDR1 and CDR2 sequences are LNHDA and SQIVND (reference sequence). For the CDR3, the DNA is TGTGCCAGTAGTTTTCTACCGGGACAGGGTTTAAGGACTGAAGCTTTCTTT. It is translated as CASSFLPGQGLRTEAFF.

The rearrangement joins TRBV7-2 to TRBJ2-7; 10 bases match TRBD2. The CDR3 contains 14 residues. The V gene end was trimmed by 5 bases and the J gene end by 3 bases; junction bases not matched to a gene: 4. Germline-derived CDR1 and CDR2 are SGHTA and FQGNSA. The CDR3 reads CASSRASGSYEQYF. As DNA, the CDR3 is TGTGCCAGCAGCCGGGCTAGCGGGAGCTACGAGCAGTACTTC.

The chain carries TRBV16 and TRBJ2-7; no clear D. The V and J ends lost 0 bases and 2 bases respectively, with 11 bases between them. CDR1 and CDR2 from the germline V gene are KGHSY and FQNENV. This CDR3 comprises 15 residues. The CDR3 region is CASSQSGPDTYEQYF. The CDR3 nucleotides are TGTGCCAGCAGCCAATCAGGGCCTGATACCTACGAGCAGTACTTC.

J is TRBJ1-6 and V is TRBV6-1; D is undetermined. V shed 5 bases and J shed 10 bases, with 12 bases lying between them. This CDR3 has 13 residues. CDR1 and CDR2 (germline): MNHNS, SASEGT. The CDR3 spells CASSRGEESPLHF. Written as DNA, the CDR3 is TGTGCCAGCAGTCGGGGAGAGGAATCACCCCTCCACTTT.

The V gene is TRBV5-1, the J gene TRBJ2-7, with 8 bases fitting TRBD1. The CDR3 consists of 14 residues. Germline-derived CDR1 and CDR2 are SGHRS and YFSETQ. V shed 1 base and J 7 bases; nucleotides not matched to a gene: 7. Written as DNA, the CDR3 is TGCGCCAGCAGCTTGTCAGGGGGCTCCCTAGAGCAGTACTTC. Protein: CASSLSGGSLEQYF.

The V gene is TRBV2, the J gene TRBJ1-5; the D gene is possibly TRBD1 (6 bases). This CDR3 spans 14 amino acids. The germline gives CDR1 SNHLY, CDR2 FYNNEI. Trimming took off 4 bases at V and 5 bases at J, with 12 bases between the two ends. CDR3 coding DNA: TGTGCCAGCAGTGGCAGGGGAAACTATCAGCCCCAGCATTTT. It yields the protein CASSGRGNYQPQHF.

This clone came up a few times. The V call is TRBV18, the J call TRBJ2-3, with D unclear. With 0 bases removed from V and 4 bases from J, the gap between germline ends came to 5 bases. Germline loops: CDR1 KGHSH, CDR2 LQKENI. This CDR3 contains 13 residues. The CDR3 nucleotides read TGTGCCAGCTCACCACCGGAATCAGATACGCAGTATTTT. Translation: CASSPPESDTQYF. The full variable domain, rest sourced from reference TRBV18 and TRBJ2-3, is NAGVMQNPRHLVRRRGQEARLRCSPMKGHSHVYWYRQLPEEGLKFMVYLQKENIIDESGMPKERFSAEFPKEGPSILRIQQVVRGDSAAYFCASSPPESDTQYFGPGTRLTVL.

This chain links TRBV5-4 with TRBJ2-1; D may be TRBD2 (6 bases). The germline CDR1 and CDR2 sequences are SGHNT and YYREEE (reference sequence). CDR3 size: 15 residues. Trimming shortened V by 1 base and J by 9 bases, and 17 bases separated the two germline ends. CDR3 loop: CASSLKAGLAAEQFF. In DNA, the CDR3 is TGTGCCAGCAGCTTGAAAGCGGGTCTAGCTGCTGAGCAGTTCTTC. Based on the CDR3 plus reference TRBV5-4 and TRBJ2-1, the full variable domain is ETGVTQSPTHLIKTRGQQVTLRCSSQSGHNTVSWYQQALGQGPQFIFQYYREEENGRGNFPPRFSGLQFPNYSSELNVNALELDDSALYLCASSLKAGLAAEQFFGPGTRLTVL.

The rearrangement uses TRBV10-3 and TRBJ1-2; D might be TRBD1 (5 bases). V gave up 2 bases and J gave up 3 bases, with 19 bases separating them. This CDR3 is 17 amino acids long. CDR1 and CDR2 (germline): ENHRY, SYGVKD. The CDR3 region is CAISEPGRKGGDYGYTF. CDR3 bases: TGTGCCATCAGTGAGCCGGGGCGGAAGGGAGGCGACTATGGCTACACCTTC.

The rearrangement uses TRBV15 and TRBJ2-3; 8 bases fit TRBD2. With V trimmed by 2 bases and J by 4 bases, 8 bases remained unmatched. This CDR3 comprises 16 residues. The germline CDR1 and CDR2 sequences are LNHNV and YYDKDF (reference sequence). This chain's CDR3 is CATSRPAGDFADTQYF. CDR3 sequence (DNA): TGTGCCACCAGCAGACCAGCGGGAGATTTTGCAGATACGCAGTATTTT.

This clone was seen more than once but under ten times. The chain couples TRBV4-2 to TRBJ2-1, with TRBD2 identical over 11 bases. The CDR3 runs to 16 residues. CDR1 and CDR2 from the germline V gene are LGHNA and YNFKEQ. V lost 4 bases, J lost 4 bases, and 6 bases stayed unmatched. The CDR3 protein is CASSPPGTSGYNEQFF. As DNA, the CDR3 is TGTGCCAGCAGCCCACCGGGGACTAGCGGATACAATGAGCAGTTCTTC.

As regards this clone: This may be a read error, as it is one base from a much larger clone. In the same sample, other DNA sequences code for this CDR3. J is TRBJ1-1 and V is TRBV10-3; tentatively, D is TRBD1 (5 bases). Trimming pared 6 bases from V and 4 bases from J, leaving 9 bases between. The CDR3 is 12 amino acids. Germline-derived CDR1 and CDR2 are ENHRY and SYGVKD. The DNA for the CDR3 is TGTGCCATCAGCACAGGTCGCACTGAAGCTTTCTTT. Amino acid sequence: CAISTGRTEAFF.

This clone showed up just once. The V and J genes are TRBV11-2 and TRBJ2-2, with D hard to call. CDR3 size: 14 residues. The ends were cut back, 1 base at V and 4 bases at J, with 7 bases in the middle. CDR1 is SGHAT and CDR2 is FQNNGV in the germline V gene. The CDR3 loop reads CASSLVLSTGELFF. The CDR3 bases are TGTGCCAGCAGCTTAGTACTCTCCACCGGGGAGCTGTTTTTT.

This clone showed up just once. The CDR3 spells CASSDSGYTDTQYF. Written as DNA, the CDR3 is TGTGCCAGTAGTGACAGCGGATACACAGATACGCAGTATTTT. The rearrangement joins TRBV19 to TRBJ2-3; D tentatively fits TRBD1 or TRBD2 (5 bases each). Per germline, CDR1 LNHDA and CDR2 SQIVND (reference sequence). The CDR3 sequence is 14 residues long. V was clipped by 5 bases and J by 2 bases, with 11 bases between them.

This clone was recorded many times. The genes are TRBV5-1 and TRBJ1-1; TRBD1 matches 9 bases. The CDR3 extends over 16 amino acids. Germline CDR1 reads SGHRS; CDR2 reads YFSETQ. V shed 4 bases, J shed 5 bases, and the junction held 12 bases outside the gene matches. In DNA, the CDR3 is TGCGCCAGCAGCGGGGGACCTGTGACAGGGGGAACTGAAGCTTTCTTT. It specifies CASSGGPVTGGTEAFF.